Here is one T cell receptor beta chain with its context. CDR3 length: 12 amino acids. The germline V and J ends were trimmed by 3 bases and 11 bases, with 13 bases remaining between them. Germline loops: CDR1 SEHNR, CDR2 FQNEAQ (reference sequence). TCRdb keeps only in-frame clones here, not all; method: immunoSEQ multiplex PCR. The data hold approximately 160,000 clones, with 90% to 95% observed a single time. These data come from a study of control samples from healthy donors and cancer patients. The gene calls are TRBV7-9 and TRBJ1-2, with a tentative D call TRBD1 (5 bases). This clonotype was sampled from a woman aged 18-29 years in good health. The sample taken for sequencing was blood. CDR3 DNA sequence: TGTGCCAGCAGCTTCCCCCAGAGGGGATACACCTTC. The encoded protein is CASSFPQRGYTF.